The sequence of this T cell receptor (beta chain) was determined in a study of CD8+ T cells in alopecia areata. Findings and caveats of the study: Resident alphabeta T-cell populations of normal skin are likewise subject to sequencing in scalp samples.

The sequencing template was cDNA reverse transcribed from extracted RNA. Clones were sequenced by immunoSEQ multiplex PCR, and TCRdb holds only the in-frame ones, with some missing. The data show around 300,000 clones, 60% seen once. Looked up from germline, CDR1 is LNHNV and CDR2 is YYDKDF (reference sequence). This CDR3 has 15 residues. The treatment was: oral pan-JAK inhibitor, 5-10 mg twice daily. A note on this clone: Its specificity is not known. A read error may produce the germline difference seen at one junction end.

Sequencing was performed on CD4+ T cells sorted from blood, taken around week 54, from a patient treated with tofacitinib. The chain uses TRBV15 and TRBJ2-3; TRBD2 agrees at 11 bases. The TCR was taken from a human donor with alopecia areata. In DNA form, the CDR3 reads TGTGCCACTAGGACTAGCGGGTTTATCGGAGATTCGCAGTATTTT. Translation gives CATRTSGFIGDSQYF.